What follows are 9 T cell receptor beta chains derived from one specimen sequenced in a study of lymphopenia after photon versus proton radiotherapy. The protocol was immunoSEQ multiplex PCR, while the TCRdb copy is restricted to in-frame clones and leaves out a portion. The sample has around 26,000 clones, roughly 90% seen once. The material sequenced was peripheral blood, taken from a patient treated with photon-based radiotherapy. These receptors came from a woman aged 45-60 years with cholangiocarcinoma.

J is TRBJ2-7 and V is TRBV7-9; D might be TRBD1 (7 bases). CDR1 SEHNR and CDR2 FQNEAQ come from the germline V gene (reference sequence). The CDR3 spans 14 residues. V lost 3 bases, J lost 2 bases, and 11 bases lay in between. The CDR3 sequence: CASSFAGGPYEQYF. In nucleotides, the CDR3 is TGTGCCAGCAGCTTTGCAGGGGGGCCCTACGAGCAGTACTTC.

The J gene is TRBJ1-6, the V gene TRBV4-3, with D tentatively TRBD1 (6 bases). Germline V lookup: CDR1 LGHNA, CDR2 YSLEER. The CDR3 is 15 amino acids. Trimming removed 1 base from V and 10 bases from J, with 14 bases in between. As DNA, the CDR3 is TGCGCCAGCAGCCAAGGCCAGGGGCCGTGGTCACCCCTCCACTTT. Translation gives CASSQGQGPWSPLHF.

V usage is TRBV5-6 and J usage is TRBJ1-4, with TRBD1 matching 8 bases. Germline loops: CDR1 SGHDT, CDR2 YYEEEE. The junction had 15 bases not matched to a gene; V was cut back by 4 bases and J by 4 bases. The CDR3 is made up of 18 amino acids. Here the CDR3 reads CASSVGPDREVYNEKLFF. The CDR3 nucleotides are TGTGCCAGCAGCGTAGGACCGGACAGGGAGGTATATAATGAAAAACTGTTTTTT.

V usage is TRBV9 and J usage is TRBJ2-7; D unresolved. Trimming cost V 0 bases and J 0 bases, with 7 bases left between them. The CDR3 has 14 amino acids. Germline CDR1 is SGDLS and CDR2 is YYNGEE. CDR3: CASSVGRDSYEQYF. The CDR3 DNA follows: TGTGCCAGCAGCGTAGGAAGAGACTCCTACGAGCAGTACTTC.

The chain links TRBV19 to TRBJ1-5; the D is unclear. Germline-derived CDR1 and CDR2 are LNHDA and SQIVND (reference sequence). V lost 1 base, J lost 4 bases, and 8 bases lay in between. This CDR3 region has 14 residues. The CDR3 loop reads CASSIGTPNQPQHF. In DNA, the CDR3 is TGTGCCAGTAGTATAGGGACGCCTAATCAGCCCCAGCATTTT.

The CDR3 here is CASSPGMNYGYTF. CDR3 sequence (DNA): TGTGCCAGCTCACCGGGGATGAACTATGGCTACACCTTC. The rearrangement links TRBV18 to TRBJ1-2, with D unresolved. The germline V gene encodes CDR1 KGHSH and CDR2 LQKENI. V lost 3 bases, J lost 2 bases, and 7 bases lay in between. The CDR3 spans 13 residues.

This chain uses TRBV6-5 with TRBJ1-6; D uncertain. The CDR3 has 12 amino acids. Trimming took off 2 bases at V and 5 bases at J, with 1 base between the two ends. Germline V lookup: CDR1 MNHEY, CDR2 SVGAGI. This chain's CDR3 is CASSYNNSPLHF. In nucleotides, the CDR3 is TGTGCCAGCAGTTACAATAATTCACCCCTCCACTTT.

The gene calls are TRBV7-9 and TRBJ2-7; tentatively, D is TRBD1 (5 bases). V shed 5 bases and J shed 3 bases, with 17 bases lying between them. Germline-derived CDR1 and CDR2 are SEHNR and FQNEAQ (reference sequence). The CDR3 has 15 amino acids. CDR3 bases: TGTGCCAGCAGCCGAACAGGTTCCCAAAACTACGAGCAGTACTTC. This translates into CASSRTGSQNYEQYF.

V and J are TRBV5-4 and TRBJ2-1, with D possibly TRBD1 on 6 matching bases. The CDR3 is 16 amino acids. Germline CDR1 SGHNT, CDR2 YYREEE (reference sequence). Trimming cost V 7 bases and J 3 bases, with 20 bases left between them. The CDR3 sequence is CASRPRGASNYNEQFF. CDR3 in DNA: TGTGCCAGCCGCCCCAGGGGTGCCTCCAACTACAATGAGCAGTTCTTC.